This T cell receptor (beta chain) appears in the sequencing data of a study of resident and recirculating memory T cells in vitiligo. Confetti depigmentation, marking active vitiligo, was absent in these patients. No vitiligo treatment was given during the prior three months. Study-level points and caveats: Sequences differed between biopsy sites and patients, suggesting private specificity.

The germline gives CDR1 MNHEY, CDR2 SMNVEV (reference sequence). The CDR3 totals 14 residues. The germline V and J ends were trimmed by 6 bases and 0 bases, with 11 bases remaining between them. Measured with immunoSEQ multiplex PCR; TCRdb has only the in-frame clones, and not every one. There are 40,000 to 50,000 clones in the sample; approximately 91% occur only once, and 4.5% lies in the top ten. As regards this clone: Its antigen is unidentified.

The chain has TRBV27 and TRBJ2-5; D is perhaps TRBD1 (6 bases). The sequenced sample consisted of blood. The sequence came from a male donor with vitiligo. CDR3 loop: CASSPQGNQETQYF. The CDR3 bases are TGTGCCAGCAGCCCTCAGGGGAACCAAGAGACCCAGTACTTC.